Listed here is a single T cell receptor (beta chain). Antigen unknown. Cultured CD4+ T cell DNA underwent sequencing with the Oncomine TCR Beta short-read assay. TCRdb reprocessed the PCR reads via MiXCR and lists one record per CDR3 protein. This sample carries 20,000 to 25,000 distinct CDR3 sequences, roughly 46% of them seen once, and the ten largest clones take 13%. These data belong to a study of vaccination and CD4 T cells after COVID-19. For the study at large: Blood was drawn a median roughly 66 days post second dose, range 14 to 241.

Time point of the sample: late sampling 161 to 241 days after vaccination in a few convalescent patients. The sample's treatment: roughly nine-day PBMC culture with coronavirus spike peptide pools or control peptides (ViraFEST assay). The sequencing used CD4+ T cells from blood, cultured in vitro, collected about 7 months after SARS-CoV-2 vaccination. The receptor's source is a human donor who had recovered from COVID-19.

This chain's CDR3 is CASSAGIGTGLRGYTF. DNA for the CDR3: TGTGCCAGCAGTGCCGGAATCGGGACCGGCCTACGGGGCTACACCTTC. V gene TRBV6-1 combines with J gene TRBJ1-2, with a possible D match to TRBD1 (5 bases). Deletions cut 4 bases from V and 8 bases from J, with 23 bases between. Germline V gene data show CDR1 as MNHNS and CDR2 as SASEGT. There are 16 residues in the CDR3.